The present entry profiles one T cell receptor beta chain with its context. In the study's own analysis: The authors estimated nucleated cell counts from reference gene primer amplification. Clones were sequenced by immunoSEQ multiplex PCR, and TCRdb holds only the in-frame ones, with some missing. For V, J and clone size, that table is used; D and trimming come from the DNA. The sample carries around 160,000 clones, roughly four fifths recorded once. The sample comes from a study of blood T cell repertoires in COVID-19. Across the whole study: Both acute and convalescent COVID-19 samples were obtained from the United States, Italy and Spain. From T cells, B-cell-depleted T cells, or PBMCs came the material, which was cDNA or gDNA.

The receptor was derived from a man aged 55 to 70 with active or convalescent COVID-19. Sequenced: peripheral blood.

CDR3 DNA sequence: TGTGCCAGCAGCTTACAGGGCATCGAAGCTTTCTTT. It is translated as CASSLQGIEAFF. The chain is built from TRBV7-9 and TRBJ1-1, with D possibly TRBD1 on 5 matching bases. The CDR3 is 12 amino acids. From germline, CDR1 is SEHNR and CDR2 FQNEAQ (reference sequence). Trimming cost V 2 bases and J 8 bases, with 9 bases left between them.